One and the same sample provided the 13 T cell receptor beta chains below, sequenced in a study of identifying expanded T cells in peripheral blood. Data came from immunoSEQ multiplex PCR; TCRdb stores just in-frame clones and leaves some out. Of tens of thousands of clones in the sample, approximately 81% are singletons; the top ten hold approximately 4.5%. What was sequenced was blood. Receptors were obtained from a person aged 18 to 75 in good health.

The chain uses TRBV7-2 and TRBJ2-1; unclear D gene. The ends were cut back, 5 bases at V and 6 bases at J, with 8 bases in the middle. Per the germline V gene, CDR1 is SGHTA and CDR2 is FQGNSA. The CDR3 contains 12 residues. As DNA, the CDR3 is TGTGCCAGCAGCCCCGACGGCAATGAGCAGTTCTTC. Its protein is CASSPDGNEQFF.

In its sample, this clone was seen once. The chain has TRBV19 and TRBJ2-3, with 7 bases matching TRBD1. V gave up 3 bases and J gave up 2 bases; unmatched junction bases: 2. Germline CDR1 is LNHDA and CDR2 is SQIVND (reference sequence). The CDR3 is 14 residues long. Here the CDR3 reads CASSIGQDTDTQYF. CDR3 DNA sequence: TGTGCCAGTAGTATCGGACAGGACACAGATACGCAGTATTTT. The variable domain in full, with the rest retrieved from reference TRBV19 and TRBJ2-3, is DGGITQSPKYLFRKEGQNVTLSCEQNLNHDAMYWYRQDPGQGLRLIYYSQIVNDFQKGDIAEGYSVSREKKESFPLTVTSAQKNPTAFYLCASSIGQDTDTQYFGPGTRLTVL.

The rearrangement uses TRBV19 and TRBJ1-1; weak D call: TRBD1 (5 bases). Between the trimmed V and J ends, which lost 3 bases and 0 bases, there was a span of 8 bases. Germline V gives CDR1 LNHDA, CDR2 SQIVND (reference sequence). This CDR3 region has 14 residues. CDR3 region: CASSMGGVNTEAFF. The DNA of the CDR3 is TGTGCCAGTAGTATGGGGGGGGTGAACACTGAAGCTTTCTTT.

V is TRBV5-5 and J is TRBJ2-1; D ambiguous. CDR3 length: 17 residues. The germline CDR1 and CDR2 sequences are SGHKS and YYEKEE (reference sequence). V dropped 3 bases and J dropped 0 bases, with 16 bases sitting between them. The DNA of the CDR3 is TGTGCCAGCAGCTATCCCCCAGACACGAGCTCCTACAATGAGCAGTTCTTC. Translation: CASSYPPDTSSYNEQFF.

V gene TRBV6-5 combines with J gene TRBJ2-2, with D maybe TRBD1 (6 bases). This CDR3 has 15 amino acids. Germline values: CDR1 MNHEY, CDR2 SVGAGI. V gave up 6 bases and J gave up 1 base, with 12 bases separating them. CDR3 bases: TGTGCCAGCAGGACTGGACAGTTGAACACCGGGGAGCTGTTTTTT. This sequence encodes CASRTGQLNTGELFF.

The chain employs TRBV5-1 and TRBJ2-3; D gene uncertain. The germline V and J ends were trimmed by 1 base and 0 bases, with 12 bases remaining between them. CDR1 and CDR2 (germline): SGHRS, YFSETQ. The CDR3 consists of 16 residues. The CDR3 coding sequence is TGCGCCAGCAGCTTGTCCCAGCCGACTAGCACAGATACGCAGTATTTT. Its protein is CASSLSQPTSTDTQYF.

The CDR3 loop reads CASSSPGQGYEQYF. The DNA of the CDR3 is TGTGCCAGCAGCTCCCCGGGACAGGGCTACGAGCAGTACTTC. The V gene is TRBV7-2, the J gene TRBJ2-7; TRBD1 agrees at 9 bases. Trimming took 4 bases from V and 3 from J; bases not matched to a gene: 4. The CDR3 loop spans 14 amino acids. Germline-derived CDR1 and CDR2 are SGHTA and FQGNSA.

The J gene is TRBJ1-5, the V gene TRBV2; TRBD1 matches at 7 bases. Losses at the gene ends were 4 bases for V and 1 base for J; bases not matched to a gene: 1. The CDR3 length is 14 residues. CDR1 is SNHLY, CDR2 FYNNEI, per germline. The CDR3 DNA reads TGTGCCAGCAGTGCGACAGGGAGCAATCAGCCCCAGCATTTT. It encodes CASSATGSNQPQHF.

This chain joins TRBV7-6 and TRBJ2-5; D is undetermined. Germline lookup yields CDR1 SGHVS and CDR2 FNYEAQ. The V and J ends lost 3 bases and 3 bases respectively, with 20 bases between them. The CDR3 sequence is 17 residues long. CDR3 nucleotides: TGTGCCAGCAGCTTTGTGGGCCACGACTGGGCTAAAGAGACCCAGTACTTC. Protein: CASSFVGHDWAKETQYF.

This clone came up a few times. The CDR3, as DNA: TGTGCCAGCAGTACCACAGGGTCCTCTGGGGCCAACGTCCTGACTTTC. This encodes CASSTTGSSGANVLTF. This sequence joins TRBV6-4 and TRBJ2-6; D may be TRBD1 (6 bases). The germline gives CDR1 MRHNA, CDR2 SNTAGT. V was shortened by 5 bases and J by 0 bases, with 11 bases between the two germline ends. The CDR3 is 16 residues long.

The chain uses TRBV27 and TRBJ1-2; D is possibly TRBD1 (6 bases). V was clipped by 4 bases and J by 4 bases, with 13 bases between them. This CDR3 spans 14 amino acids. The germline gives CDR1 MNHEY, CDR2 SMNVEV (reference sequence). CDR3 DNA sequence: TGTGCCAGCAGTTCGGGGGGGCAGATCTATGGCTACACCTTC. Translation: CASSSGGQIYGYTF.

On this clone itself: The germline gene is not matched at one end of the junction; a read error may be the cause. The genes are TRBV15 and TRBJ1-1; 9 nucleotides line up with TRBD1. From germline, CDR1 is LNHNV and CDR2 YYDKDF (reference sequence). CDR3 length: 18 residues. The CDR3, as DNA: TGTGCCACCAGCTCATCGGGACAGGGAAAGTGGGGTAACAGTGAAGCTTTCTTT. This sequence encodes CATSSSGQGKWGNSEAFF.

As DNA, the CDR3 is TGTGCCAGCAGTTACCGGGACGGGAGTCCCTACGAGCAGTACTTC. This encodes CASSYRDGSPYEQYF. The rearrangement joins TRBV6-5 to TRBJ2-7; a weak D match, TRBD2 (6 bases). The CDR3 runs 15 residues. The germline gives CDR1 MNHEY, CDR2 SVGAGI. The V and J ends lost 2 bases and 2 bases respectively, with 13 bases between them.